This entry lists 18 T cell receptor beta chains sequenced from one sample in a study of T cell clonotyping in hematopoietic cell transplantation. Assay used: immunoSEQ multiplex PCR; TCRdb lists only in-frame clones, some missing. This table has several thousand clones, 32% appearing once. The sequencing used peripheral blood mononuclear cells, collected 30 days after allogeneic stem cell transplant. These receptors came from a female patient aged 45-60 years who had an allogeneic stem cell transplant from an unrelated donor, so the T cells may come from the graft donor. Some clones in this sample may be carry-over from other donors' samples.

The V call is TRBV29-1, the J call TRBJ2-7, with D perhaps matching TRBD1 (5 bases). The CDR3 loop spans 13 amino acids. Germline V gene sequence: CDR1 SQVTM, CDR2 ANQGSEA. Trimming took off 6 bases at V and 0 bases at J, with 12 bases between the two ends. The CDR3 here is CSVLDRDSYEQYF. The DNA of the CDR3 is TGCAGCGTCCTAGACAGAGACTCCTACGAGCAGTACTTC.

The V gene is TRBV30, the J gene TRBJ1-5, with D unclear. The CDR3 contains 13 residues. Germline V gene lookup returns CDR1 GTSNPN and CDR2 SVGIG (reference sequence). Trimming took 0 bases from V and 9 from J, leaving 12 bases between them. CDR3 sequence: CAWSVQGAGPQHF. The CDR3 DNA sequence: TGTGCCTGGAGTGTACAAGGAGCAGGGCCCCAGCATTTT.

The chain has TRBV25-1 and TRBJ1-1; TRBD1 matches 9 bases. J gave up 5 bases and V 7 bases, and 5 bases lay outside the gene matches. Germline V gives CDR1 MGHDK, CDR2 SYGVNS. This CDR3 spans 13 amino acids. The CDR3 DNA sequence: TGTGCCAGCACCGGACAGGGGTGGACTGAAGCTTTCTTT. Encoded protein: CASTGQGWTEAFF.

The chain links TRBV6-5 to TRBJ1-2; a weak D match, TRBD1 (5 bases). Germline CDR1 and CDR2: MNHEY and SVGAGI. The CDR3 has 16 amino acids. Trimming cost V 2 bases and J 8 bases, with 21 bases left between them. The CDR3 nucleotides read TGTGCCAGCAGTTACGGGCTCGGGGACGTAGGCCGCGGCTACACCTTC. Its protein product is CASSYGLGDVGRGYTF.

The chain links TRBV20-1 to TRBJ2-7, with TRBD1 matching 8 bases. V was clipped by 8 bases and J by 5 bases; unmatched bases: 5. The CDR3 loop spans 11 amino acids. Germline V lookup: CDR1 DFQATT, CDR2 SNEGSKA (reference sequence). The CDR3 coding sequence is TGCAGTAGCGGACAGGGCCACGAGCAGTACTTC. Its protein product is CSSGQGHEQYF.

The gene calls are TRBV25-1 and TRBJ1-6, with 9 bases aligning to TRBD1. CDR1 and CDR2 (germline): MGHDK, SYGVNS. The ends lost 4 bases at V and 14 bases at J; junction bases unmatched: 12. This CDR3 has 15 amino acids. CDR3 region: CASSGPGTGILSLHF. CDR3 DNA sequence: TGTGCCAGCAGTGGACCCGGGACAGGGATATTATCCCTCCACTTT.

This clone was seen more than once but under ten times. The J gene is TRBJ1-2, the V gene TRBV28; tentatively, D is TRBD1 (5 bases). Per germline, CDR1 MDHEN and CDR2 SYDVKM. The CDR3 has 13 residues. Trimming shortened V by 2 bases and J by 8 bases, and 12 bases separated the two germline ends. The CDR3 DNA reads as TGTGCCAGCAGTTTAGTCCAGGCAGGGGGCTACACCTTC. It is translated as CASSLVQAGGYTF.

This chain joins TRBV4-2 and TRBJ2-2; D unclear. Per the germline V gene, CDR1 is LGHNA and CDR2 is YNFKEQ. The CDR3 is 11 amino acids. Trimming cost V 2 bases and J 6 bases, with 1 base left between them. The CDR3 is CASSQSGELFF. The CDR3 DNA is TGTGCCAGCAGCCAATCCGGGGAGCTGTTTTTT.

Only a few counts were recorded for this clone. CDR3 sequence reads: CSVWVEMNTEAFF. The CDR3 region has the DNA TGCAGCGTGTGGGTGGAAATGAACACTGAAGCTTTCTTT. The V call is TRBV29-1, the J call TRBJ1-1, with D unresolved. The CDR3 has 13 residues. V lost 6 bases and J lost 0, with 11 bases in between. Per germline, CDR1 SQVTM and CDR2 ANQGSEA. Full variable domain (remainder filled in from reference TRBV29-1 and TRBJ1-1): SAVISQKPSRDICQRGTSLTIQCQVDSQVTMMFWYRQQPGQSLTLIATANQGSEATYESGFVIDKFPISRPNLTFSTLTVSNMSPEDSSIYLCSVWVEMNTEAFFGQGTRLTVV.

With respect to this clone: At one end, the junction sequence differs from germline, possibly due to a read error. This chain uses TRBV30 with TRBJ2-3; no reliable D call. From germline, CDR1 is GTSNPN and CDR2 SVGIG (reference sequence). This CDR3 comprises 11 residues. The DNA of the CDR3 is TGTGCCTGGAGTGGAGAAGATACACAGTATTTT. This gives the protein CAWSGEDTQYF.

This clone is classed as medium-sized (0.01 to 0.1%). The chain carries TRBV5-4 and TRBJ1-1; tentatively, D is TRBD1 (5 bases). This CDR3 has 15 residues. V shed 0 bases and J shed 5 bases, with 14 bases lying between them. The germline V gene has CDR1 SGHNT and CDR2 YYREEE (reference sequence). CDR3 protein: CASSLEDTEPTEAFF. The CDR3 DNA follows: TGTGCCAGCAGCTTGGAGGACACTGAGCCAACTGAAGCTTTCTTT.

This clone was seen only a few times. J is TRBJ2-7 and V is TRBV29-1; 7 bases map to TRBD1. The junction had 4 bases not matched to a gene; V was cut back by 5 bases and J by 0 bases. CDR1 SQVTM and CDR2 ANQGSEA come from the germline V gene. The CDR3 totals 13 residues. CDR3 residues: CSVTRDSSYEQYF. CDR3 DNA: TGCAGCGTTACACGGGACAGCTCCTACGAGCAGTACTTC.

In this sample, this clone is large (0.1 to 1%). The J gene is TRBJ2-7, the V gene TRBV28; TRBD1 matches 9 bases. CDR1 and CDR2 (germline): MDHEN, SYDVKM. The length of the CDR3 is 13 residues. V shed 5 bases and J 3 bases; nucleotides not matched to a gene: 2. The CDR3 sequence: CASSVGQGYEQYF. The CDR3 coding sequence is TGTGCCAGCAGTGTGGGACAGGGCTACGAGCAGTACTTC. Together with reference TRBV28 and TRBJ2-7, the CDR3 gives the full variable domain: DVKVTQSSRYLVKRTGEKVFLECVQDMDHENMFWYRQDPGLGLRLIYFSYDVKMKEKGDIPEGYSVSREKKERFSLILESASTNQTSMYLCASSVGQGYEQYFGPGTRLTVT.

This clone occurred a few times. The V gene is TRBV30, the J gene TRBJ2-7; D remains unclear. The V end lost 4 bases, the J end lost 2 bases, and 9 bases lay between the germline ends. CDR3 size: 12 residues. The germline V gene has CDR1 GTSNPN and CDR2 SVGIG (reference sequence). In DNA, the CDR3 is TGTGCCTGGAACCCTGGAGCCTACGAGCAGTACTTC. Its protein is CAWNPGAYEQYF.

The J gene is TRBJ2-3, the V gene TRBV4-3, with D unclear. From germline, CDR1 is LGHNA and CDR2 YSLEER. V lost 6 bases to trimming and J lost 2 bases, with 9 bases between them. The CDR3 runs to 13 residues. The CDR3 sequence is CASSPPFTDTQYF. CDR3 coding DNA: TGCGCCAGCAGTCCTCCGTTCACAGATACGCAGTATTTT.

V and J are TRBV30 and TRBJ1-6; no definite D call. The CDR3 covers 13 residues. Germline CDR1 and CDR2: GTSNPN and SVGIG (reference sequence). Trimming stripped 1 base from V and 8 bases from J, with 9 bases between. CDR3 sequence: CAWSEGGDSPLHF. The CDR3 bases are TGTGCCTGGAGTGAAGGAGGCGATTCACCCCTCCACTTT. The full variable domain, its missing parts supplied by reference TRBV30 and TRBJ1-6, is SQTIHQWPATLVQPVGSPLSLECTVEGTSNPNLYWYRQAAGRGLQLLFYSVGIGQISSEVPQNLSASRPQDRQFILSSKKLLLSDSGFYLCAWSEGGDSPLHFGNGTRLTVT.

The rearrangement joins TRBV14 to TRBJ2-2; 11 nucleotides match TRBD1. CDR1 SGHDN and CDR2 FVKESK come from the germline V gene. CDR3 length: 16 residues. With 1 base clipped from V and 6 bases from J, the junction kept 4 bases outside the gene matches. The CDR3 here is CASSQGGQGVAGELFF. The CDR3 DNA is TGTGCCAGCAGCCAAGGGGGACAGGGGGTCGCCGGGGAGCTGTTTTTT.

By share, this clone counts as medium-sized (0.01 to 0.1%). The chain couples TRBV5-1 to TRBJ2-7, with 7 bases aligning to TRBD2. Trimming removed 0 bases from V and 5 bases from J; junction bases left unmatched: 8. CDR1 and CDR2 (germline): SGHRS, YFSETQ. The length of the CDR3 is 15 residues. CDR3 residues: CASSLDGGVDDEQYF. The CDR3 DNA follows: TGCGCCAGCAGCTTGGATGGGGGGGTGGACGACGAGCAGTACTTC.